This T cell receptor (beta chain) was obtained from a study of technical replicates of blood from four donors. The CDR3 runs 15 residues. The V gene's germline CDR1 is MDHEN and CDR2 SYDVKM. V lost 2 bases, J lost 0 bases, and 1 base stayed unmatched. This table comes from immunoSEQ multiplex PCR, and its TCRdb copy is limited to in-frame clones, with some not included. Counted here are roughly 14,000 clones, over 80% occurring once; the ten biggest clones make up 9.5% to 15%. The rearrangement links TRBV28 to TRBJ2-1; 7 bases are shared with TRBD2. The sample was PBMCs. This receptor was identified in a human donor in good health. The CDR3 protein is CASSLLAASYNEQFF. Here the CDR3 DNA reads TGTGCCAGCAGTTTACTAGCGGCCTCCTACAATGAGCAGTTCTTC. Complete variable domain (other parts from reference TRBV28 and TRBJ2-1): DVKVTQSSRYLVKRTGEKVFLECVQDMDHENMFWYRQDPGLGLRLIYFSYDVKMKEKGDIPEGYSVSREKKERFSLILESASTNQTSMYLCASSLLAASYNEQFFGPGTRLTVL.